These 31 T cell receptor beta chains were sequenced from one sample in a study of T cell repertoires in cytomegalovirus infection (dated by TCRdb to about 2019). Sequenced using an Illumina HiSeq 1500. TCRdb reprocessed the public reads (quality trimming at Q25 with fastp, clone calling with MiXCR) and kept in-frame beta chains. Records with the same CDR3 protein are collapsed into one entry carrying the most frequent genes and DNA. Within this sample are around 300,000 distinct CDR3 sequences, with approximately 22% of them counted one time only. The ten largest clonotypes hold about 20% of the sample. Their antigens remain unidentified. The treatment or condition label on this specimen signifies: in vitro stimulation with specific CMV peptide epitopes to enrich CMV-specific T cells. This specimen was cultured PBMCs, taken from culture after CMV antigen stimulation. The source is a human donor in good health (CMV status not recorded). Some clones in this sample may be carry-over from other donors' samples.

V usage is TRBV27 and J usage is TRBJ2-6, with a possible D match to TRBD1 (6 bases). Germline V lookup: CDR1 MNHEY, CDR2 SMNVEV (reference sequence). V was pared by 6 bases and J by 1 base, with 25 bases between. This CDR3 has 20 residues. The CDR3 nucleotides are TGTGCCAGCAGCCGACAGGTGCAATGGGGTCAAATGTCTGGGGCCAACGTCCTGACTTTC. Encoded protein: CASSRQVQWGQMSGANVLTF.

The V and J genes are TRBV12-3 or TRBV12-4 and TRBJ1-1; 8 bases line up with TRBD1. J gave up 4 bases and V 5 bases, and 6 bases lay outside the gene matches. CDR3 length equals 14 residues. CDR3 residues: CASSARGPGTEAFF. CDR3 nucleotide sequence: TGTGCCAGCAGTGCCAGGGGGCCCGGCACTGAAGCTTTCTTT.

This clonotype was counted ten times or more. V usage is TRBV7-6 and J usage is TRBJ2-1; D possibly uses TRBD1 or TRBD2 (5 bases each). This CDR3 is 14 amino acids long. The V and J ends lost 4 bases and 3 bases respectively, with 10 bases between them. Germline V CDR1 and CDR2: SGHVS, FNYEAQ. The CDR3 DNA is TGTGCCAGCAGCTCACGGGGCAGCTACAATGAGCAGTTCTTC. Its translation: CASSSRGSYNEQFF.

This clonotype was picked up a small number of times. This chain joins TRBV10-3 and TRBJ2-1; D uncertain. V was trimmed by 6 bases and J by 5 bases, leaving 14 bases between them. This CDR3 has 14 residues. Germline CDR1 ENHRY, CDR2 SYGVKD. CDR3 DNA: TGTGCCATCAGACCTAGGGAAGGGAACAATGAGCAGTTCTTC. Translating it yields CAIRPREGNNEQFF.

The gene calls are TRBV12-3 or TRBV12-4 and TRBJ1-1; no clear D gene. The CDR3 extends over 13 amino acids. The germline V and J ends were trimmed by 8 bases and 1 base, with 11 bases remaining between them. The CDR3: CASHGVGNTEAFF. The DNA for the CDR3 is TGTGCCAGCCACGGGGTGGGGAACACTGAAGCTTTCTTT.

Of note for this clonotype: One end of the junction fails to match germline, which may point to a read error. V is TRBV11-2 and J is TRBJ1-1, with no clear D. CDR3 size: 11 residues. Germline assignment: CDR1 SGHAT and CDR2 FQNNGV. In nucleotides, the CDR3 is TGTACCAGCAACGAATTTTATGAAGCTTTCTTT. This encodes CTSNEFYEAFF.

The genes are TRBV7-6 and TRBJ2-1; D is uncertain. The CDR3 extends over 13 amino acids. Deletions cut 4 bases from V and 9 bases from J, with 13 bases between. Germline CDR1 SGHVS, CDR2 FNYEAQ. The CDR3 here is CASSYSRYGEQFF. The DNA of the CDR3 is TGTGCCAGCAGCTATAGTCGTTATGGTGAGCAGTTCTTC.

The rearrangement uses TRBV11-3 and TRBJ2-3, with D possibly called TRBD1 or TRBD2 (5 bases each). The CDR3 consists of 14 residues. CDR1 is SGHNT, CDR2 YENEEA, per germline. The V end was cut by 6 bases, the J end by 6 bases, with 16 bases between. This CDR3 reads CASRYGTVLDTQYF. The CDR3, as DNA: TGTGCCAGCAGGTACGGGACGGTTCTGGATACGCAGTATTTT.

In its sample, this clonotype was seen a few times. The gene calls are TRBV6-5 and TRBJ2-7, with 12 bases lining up with TRBD1. V was pared by 6 bases and J by 6 bases, with 9 bases of the junction left unmatched. The germline CDR1 and CDR2 sequences are MNHEY and SVGAGI. CDR3 size: 15 residues. CDR3 amino acids: CASRAGQGAMSEQYV. In DNA, the CDR3 is TGTGCCAGCAGAGCGGGACAGGGGGCAATGAGCGAGCAGTACGTC.

This clonotype was picked up many times. The chain carries TRBV7-2 and TRBJ2-1, with 15 bases lining up with TRBD2. J was trimmed by 0 bases and V by 4 bases; bases with no gene match: 7. CDR1 is SGHTA and CDR2 is FQGNSA in the germline V gene. The CDR3 is made up of 19 amino acids. In DNA form, the CDR3 reads TGTGCCAGCAGCTCCCCAGGACTAGCGGGAGGGAGCTCCTACAATGAGCAGTTCTTC. Amino acids: CASSSPGLAGGSSYNEQFF.

This rearrangement joins TRBV11-1 to TRBJ2-7; 10 positions agree with TRBD1. The CDR3 totals 12 residues. Trimming at V came to 5 bases and at J to 9 bases, leaving 4 bases not matched to a gene. Germline V gene data show CDR1 as SGHAT and CDR2 as FQDESV (reference sequence). The CDR3 sequence: CASSQGQGLQYF. The CDR3 nucleotides read TGTGCCAGCAGCCAGGGACAGGGGCTGCAGTACTTC.

The sample holds many counts of this clonotype. The chain has TRBV7-2 and TRBJ1-2; TRBD1 is a possible D gene (5 bases). Germline CDR1 reads SGHTA; CDR2 reads FQGNSA. The CDR3 runs 14 residues. V lost 3 bases, J lost 8 bases, and 16 bases lay in between. Written as DNA, the CDR3 is TGTGCCAGCAGCTTGGATGGGTGGGGGGTAGGCTACACCTTC. Translation: CASSLDGWGVGYTF.

The V call is TRBV15, the J call TRBJ2-5; possible D gene TRBD1, 6 bases. Germline loops: CDR1 LNHNV, CDR2 YYDKDF (reference sequence). The CDR3 runs to 15 residues. The V and J ends lost 1 base and 4 bases respectively, with 13 bases between them. The CDR3 nucleotides are TGTGCCACCAGCAGAGGGGGGCAGGGCGGAGAGACCCAGTACTTC. It translates to CATSRGGQGGETQYF.

This clonotype has at least ten counts. V and J are TRBV6-1 and TRBJ2-7; 10 bases are shared with TRBD2. Germline-derived CDR1 and CDR2 are MNHNS and SASEGT. This CDR3 comprises 19 residues. V lost 2 bases and J lost 2; bases outside the gene matches: 15. CDR3 DNA: TGTGCCAGCAGTGAACTGGGACTAGCGTCTTTTACCTCCCCCTACGAGCAGTACGTC. It yields the protein CASSELGLASFTSPYEQYV.

This CDR3 reads CSARKQGAAKNIQYF. CDR3 nucleotides: TGCAGTGCTAGGAAACAGGGGGCTGCCAAAAACATTCAGTACTTC. The V call is TRBV20-1, the J call TRBJ2-4; 9 nucleotides line up with TRBD1. V dropped 3 bases and J dropped 1; count of bases not matched to a gene: 4. Germline CDR1 is DFQATT and CDR2 is SNEGSKA (reference sequence). The CDR3 consists of 15 residues.

This clonotype has ten or more counts. This rearrangement joins TRBV7-2 to TRBJ1-2, with no clear D. The CDR3 consists of 14 residues. V was shortened by 2 bases and J by 3 bases, with 10 bases between the two germline ends. CDR1 and CDR2 from the germline V gene are SGHTA and FQGNSA. The CDR3 here is CASSLSADDYGYTF. Here the CDR3 DNA reads TGTGCCAGCAGCTTATCTGCGGATGACTATGGCTACACCTTC.

This clonotype was observed many times. The chain recombines TRBV7-9 with TRBJ2-5; D not resolved. The length of the CDR3 is 16 residues. Between the trimmed V and J ends, which lost 4 bases and 5 bases, there was a span of 20 bases. Germline V gene data show CDR1 as SEHNR and CDR2 as FQNEAQ (reference sequence). The CDR3 protein is CASSSSSGKFWETQYF. In DNA form, the CDR3 reads TGTGCCAGCAGCTCCAGTAGTGGGAAATTCTGGGAGACCCAGTACTTC. Full variable domain (outside the CDR3, taken from reference TRBV7-9 and TRBJ2-5): DTGVSQNPRHKITKRGQNVTFRCDPISEHNRLYWYRQTLGQGPEFLTYFQNEAQLEKSRLLSDRFSAERPKGSFSTLEIQRTEQGDSAMYLCASSSSSGKFWETQYFGPGTRLLVL.

This clonotype came up a few times. V gene TRBV28 combines with J gene TRBJ2-7; no clear D. The germline gives CDR1 MDHEN, CDR2 SYDVKM. The CDR3 contains 15 residues. V lost 3 bases and J lost 3, with 15 bases in between. CDR3 DNA: TGTGCCAGCAGTTTTCCCGGTGAGCCACGCTACGAGCAGTACTTC. This codes for CASSFPGEPRYEQYF. Based on the CDR3 plus reference TRBV28 and TRBJ2-7, the full variable domain is DVKVTQSSRYLVKRTGEKVFLECVQDMDHENMFWYRQDPGLGLRLIYFSYDVKMKEKGDIPEGYSVSREKKERFSLILESASTNQTSMYLCASSFPGEPRYEQYFGPGTRLTVT.

This clonotype was detected many times. The gene calls are TRBV7-8 and TRBJ2-5; D ambiguous. Trimming took 1 base from V and 7 from J, leaving 4 bases between them. Germline V lookup: CDR1 SGHVS, CDR2 FQNEAQ. The CDR3 contains 11 residues. CDR3 sequence (DNA): TGTGCCAGCAGCTTAGACAGGACCCAGTACTTC. It encodes CASSLDRTQYF.

The chain is built from TRBV7-2 and TRBJ2-2; 9 bases agree with TRBD1. This CDR3 comprises 16 residues. Looked up from germline, CDR1 is SGHTA and CDR2 is FQGNSA. The V and J ends lost 0 bases and 7 bases, in that order; junction bases with no gene match: 6. The CDR3: CASSLASRTGDGELFF. The CDR3 DNA reads as TGTGCCAGCAGCTTAGCTTCCAGGACAGGGGACGGGGAGCTGTTTTTT.

This clonotype was observed a few times. The chain links TRBV20-1 to TRBJ2-5; D is undetermined. Trimming took off 2 bases at V and 2 bases at J, with 15 bases between the two ends. This CDR3 is built from 15 residues. CDR1 is DFQATT and CDR2 is SNEGSKA in the germline V gene (reference sequence). The CDR3 coding sequence is TGCAGTGCTAGATATCCGGGTAGACGGCAAGAGACCCAGTACTTC. It specifies CSARYPGRRQETQYF.

This clonotype was picked up a small number of times. This chain's CDR3 is CASSPRISGGPNTGELFF. The CDR3 bases are TGTGCCAGCAGCCCTCGGATTAGCGGGGGACCCAACACCGGGGAGCTGTTTTTT. The chain joins TRBV11-2 to TRBJ2-2; the match to TRBD2 covers 9 bases. Per the germline V gene, CDR1 is SGHAT and CDR2 is FQNNGV. This CDR3 region has 18 residues. The ends lost 5 bases at V and 2 bases at J; junction bases unmatched: 12.

The chain couples TRBV12-3 or TRBV12-4 to TRBJ2-3; no definite D call. Between the trimmed V and J ends, which lost 3 bases and 2 bases, there was a span of 12 bases. This CDR3 contains 15 residues. CDR3 sequence (DNA): TGTGCCAGCAGTTTTCGGCGGAACCCCACAGATACGCAGTATTTT. Translation: CASSFRRNPTDTQYF.

In this sample, this clonotype turned up a few times. This rearrangement joins TRBV9 to TRBJ1-2, with 10 bases aligning to TRBD1. The germline gives CDR1 SGDLS, CDR2 YYNGEE. V lost 4 bases and J lost 2; bases outside the gene matches: 14. The CDR3 has 18 amino acids. The CDR3 nucleotides are TGTGCCAGCAGCCCCCATCCCAAAGTGACAGGGGGCAACTATGGCTACACCTTC. Encoded protein: CASSPHPKVTGGNYGYTF.

This clonotype was observed a handful of times. The rearrangement joins TRBV5-1 to TRBJ1-5; D is unclear. V shed 0 bases and J shed 3 bases, with 10 bases lying between them. The V gene's germline CDR1 is SGHRS and CDR2 YFSETQ. The CDR3 has 15 residues. In DNA, the CDR3 is TGCGCCAGCAGCTTGGCCCCAGGCCCCAATCAGCCCCAGCATTTT. Its protein product is CASSLAPGPNQPQHF.

This clonotype was detected ten times or more. The chain recombines TRBV7-2 with TRBJ2-3; D perhaps matches TRBD1 (6 bases). Per the germline V gene, CDR1 is SGHTA and CDR2 is FQGNSA. There are 18 residues in the CDR3. The V end lost 2 bases, the J end lost 3 bases, and 21 bases lay between the germline ends. DNA of the CDR3: TGTGCCAGCAGCTTAACTCGAGGGGCAGGGGTACGGACAGATACGCAGTATTTT. This translates into CASSLTRGAGVRTDTQYF.

V gene TRBV4-3 combines with J gene TRBJ1-4; D is possibly TRBD1 (5 bases). Germline V gene data show CDR1 as LGHNA and CDR2 as YSLEER. Trimming removed 2 bases from V and 3 bases from J, with 16 bases in between. There are 17 residues in the CDR3. CDR3 sequence reads: CASSQLGGGEANEKLFF. As DNA, the CDR3 is TGCGCCAGCAGCCAATTAGGAGGAGGGGAGGCTAATGAAAAACTGTTTTTT.

V and J are TRBV6-2 or TRBV6-3 and TRBJ2-5, with D possibly TRBD2 on 6 matching bases. The CDR3 totals 14 residues. Germline V CDR1 and CDR2: MNHEY, SVGEGT. Trimming cost V 2 bases and J 5 bases, with 12 bases left between them. The DNA of the CDR3 is TGTGCCAGCAGTTACGGCGGGAACTCGGAGACCCAGTACTTC. Translated: CASSYGGNSETQYF.

CDR3 region: CSAPERTGGDTQYF. The CDR3 nucleotides are TGCAGTGCTCCCGAGCGAACGGGGGGGGATACGCAGTATTTT. The V call is TRBV20-1, the J call TRBJ2-3; 8 bases are a match to TRBD2. With 5 bases clipped from V and 6 bases from J, the junction kept 10 bases outside the gene matches. The CDR3 totals 14 residues. The germline gives CDR1 DFQATT, CDR2 SNEGSKA (reference sequence).

The chain carries TRBV12-3 or TRBV12-4 and TRBJ1-2, with D unclear. Between the trimmed V and J ends, which lost 2 bases and 0 bases, there was a span of 7 bases. This CDR3 has 14 amino acids. The CDR3 DNA is TGTGCCAGCAGTTTATACGGTCCTAACTATGGCTACACCTTC. Residues: CASSLYGPNYGYTF.

Of note for this clonotype: One base away lies a much larger clone, so this may be a sequencing read error. V is TRBV7-9 and J is TRBJ2-3; D gene unclear. Germline V gene data show CDR1 as SEHNR and CDR2 as FQNEAQ (reference sequence). The germline V and J ends were trimmed by 2 bases and 3 bases, with 3 bases remaining between them. The CDR3 spans 12 residues. CDR3 protein: CASSLKTDTQYF. The CDR3 DNA sequence: TGTGCCAGCAGCTTAAAGACAGATACGCAGTATTTT. The whole variable domain, filled in from reference TRBV7-9 and TRBJ2-3, reads DTGVSQNPRHKITKRGQNVTFRCDPISEHNRLYWYRQTLGQGPEFLTYFQNEAQLEKSRLLSDRFSAERPKGSFSTLEIQRTEQGDSAMYLCASSLKTDTQYFGPGTRLTVL.